A single sample gave rise to the 20 T cell receptor beta chains below, sequenced in a study of neurological immune-mediated disorders. From the 5' RACE reads, TCRdb called clonotypes with MiXCR, one entry per CDR3 protein. The sample carries about 49,000 distinct CDR3 sequences, 9% to 10% recorded once. The time point denotes: longitudinal time-point 1 (baseline). The sequencing input was PBMCs. These receptors came from a woman in her thirties or forties in good health.

This clonotype occurred many times. This chain joins TRBV20-1 and TRBJ2-1, with 10 bases aligning to TRBD2. CDR3 length: 14 amino acids. Per germline, CDR1 DFQATT and CDR2 SNEGSKA (reference sequence). V lost 3 bases, J lost 8 bases, and 7 bases stayed unmatched. CDR3 loop: CSASSSGSNDEQFF. The CDR3 region has the DNA TGCAGTGCTAGCTCTAGCGGGAGTAACGATGAGCAGTTCTTC.

The table lists this clonotype with many counts. V is TRBV4-1 and J is TRBJ1-1; D possibly corresponds to TRBD1 (5 bases). Germline V gives CDR1 MGHRA, CDR2 YSYEKL. CDR3 size: 15 residues. Trimming cost V 4 bases and J 1 base, with 13 bases left between them. The CDR3 sequence: CASSRRDGQNTEAFF. In DNA form, the CDR3 reads TGCGCCAGCAGCCGCCGGGACGGCCAGAACACTGAAGCTTTCTTT.

In this sample, this clonotype turned up many times. This chain joins TRBV6-2 or TRBV6-3 and TRBJ2-1; no definite D call. The CDR3 is 13 residues long. With 3 bases removed from V and 2 bases from J, the gap between germline ends came to 5 bases. CDR1 MNHEY and CDR2 SVGEGT come from the germline V gene. In nucleotides, the CDR3 is TGTGCCAGCAGTTATGCCCCCTACAATGAGCAGTTCTTC. Its protein product is CASSYAPYNEQFF.

This sequence joins TRBV14 and TRBJ2-2; D is undetermined. Between the trimmed V and J ends, which lost 4 bases and 4 bases, there was a span of 10 bases. This CDR3 has 14 amino acids. Germline CDR1 SGHDN, CDR2 FVKESK. The CDR3 sequence is CASSLVLGTGELFF. In DNA form, the CDR3 reads TGTGCCAGCAGCCTTGTGTTGGGCACCGGGGAGCTGTTTTTT.

This clonotype was observed at least ten times. The chain links TRBV29-1 to TRBJ2-1; 8 bases map to TRBD2. Germline lookup yields CDR1 SQVTM and CDR2 ANQGSEA. V was pared by 8 bases and J by 9 bases, with 12 bases of the junction left unmatched. The CDR3 contains 13 residues. This chain's CDR3 is CSFVRGAEGEQFF. The CDR3, as DNA: TGCAGCTTTGTGCGGGGGGCTGAGGGTGAGCAGTTCTTC.

The V and J genes are TRBV20-1 and TRBJ2-7, with 7 bases that match TRBD1. In germline, CDR1 is DFQATT, CDR2 SNEGSKA (reference sequence). Losses at the gene ends were 2 bases for V and 7 bases for J; bases not matched to a gene: 5. This CDR3 has 12 residues. CDR3 loop: CSARKGAREQYF. CDR3 DNA sequence: TGCAGTGCTAGAAAGGGGGCGAGGGAGCAGTACTTC.

This clonotype appeared a few times. The chain combines TRBV7-2 with TRBJ1-1; perhaps TRBD1 as D (6 bases). V was shortened by 5 bases and J by 4 bases, with 11 bases between the two germline ends. Germline values: CDR1 SGHTA, CDR2 FQGNSA. The CDR3 contains 13 residues. CDR3 sequence: CASSQQGGTEAFF. The DNA of the CDR3 is TGTGCCAGCAGCCAACAGGGAGGCACTGAAGCTTTCTTT.

V gene TRBV6-5 combines with J gene TRBJ2-7, with D perhaps given as TRBD1 or TRBD2 (5 bases each). Germline V CDR1 and CDR2: MNHEY, SVGAGI. Trimming took 2 bases from V and 6 from J, leaving 5 bases between them. CDR3 size: 11 residues. CDR3 nucleotide sequence: TGTGCCAGCAGTTACGGGGGCGAGCAGTACTTC. The encoded protein is CASSYGGEQYF.

This clonotype was picked up many times. The chain has TRBV20-1 and TRBJ2-2, with TRBD2 identical over 11 bases. V lost 5 bases, J lost 1 base, and 12 bases stayed unmatched. In germline, CDR1 is DFQATT, CDR2 SNEGSKA (reference sequence). The CDR3 covers 18 residues. CDR3 in amino acids: CSARKRLAGGMNTGELFF. DNA of the CDR3: TGCAGTGCTCGAAAACGTCTAGCGGGGGGAATGAACACCGGGGAGCTGTTTTTT.

There are many counts of this clonotype. The genes are TRBV9 and TRBJ2-1, with 11 nucleotides matching TRBD2. Germline assignment: CDR1 SGDLS and CDR2 YYNGEE. V shed 3 bases and J 4 bases; nucleotides not matched to a gene: 6. The CDR3 is 16 amino acids. The CDR3 DNA is TGTGCCAGCAGCGAAAGTCTAGCGGGAGGATACAATGAGCAGTTCTTC. It is translated as CASSESLAGGYNEQFF.

The chain joins TRBV7-2 to TRBJ1-1, with 9 bases that match TRBD1. The CDR3 is made up of 14 amino acids. J lost 4 bases, V lost 4 bases, and 4 bases had no gene match. The germline gives CDR1 SGHTA, CDR2 FQGNSA. CDR3 sequence reads: CASSSDRGGTEAFF. DNA for the CDR3: TGTGCCAGCAGCTCGGACAGGGGTGGCACTGAAGCTTTCTTT. Full variable domain (rest looked up from reference TRBV7-2 and TRBJ1-1): GAGVSQSPSNKVTEKGKDVELRCDPISGHTALYWYRQSLGQGLEFLIYFQGNSAPDKSGLPSDRFSAERTGGSVSTLTIQRTQQEDSAVYLCASSSDRGGTEAFFGQGTRLTVV.

This clonotype appeared many times. The chain has TRBV7-7 and TRBJ2-1, with TRBD2 as a possible D gene (6 bases). The CDR3 is 17 amino acids. V shed 5 bases and J shed 7 bases, with 24 bases lying between them. The germline V gene has CDR1 SSHAT and CDR2 FNYEAQ (reference sequence). CDR3 sequence: CASSAGSSAGNLNEQFF. The CDR3 nucleotides are TGTGCCAGCAGCGCCGGATCTAGCGCCGGAAACCTAAATGAGCAGTTCTTC. Full variable domain (remainder filled in from reference TRBV7-7 and TRBJ2-1): GAGVSQSPRYKVTKRGQDVTLRCDPISSHATLYWYQQALGQGPEFLTYFNYEAQPDKSGLPSDRFSAERPEGSISTLTIQRTEQRDSAMYRCASSAGSSAGNLNEQFFGPGTRLTVL.

There are many counts of this clonotype. The V gene is TRBV5-1, the J gene TRBJ1-1, with TRBD1 matching 7 bases. After removal of 0 bases from V and 0 bases from J, the junction contained 5 bases not matched to a gene. The CDR3 length is 16 residues. CDR1 and CDR2 from the germline V gene are SGHRS and YFSETQ. The CDR3 region has the DNA TGCGCCAGCAGCTTGGGACAGGGAAACATGAACACTGAAGCTTTCTTT. This codes for CASSLGQGNMNTEAFF.

About this clonotype itself: A read error may account for a junction end that differs from germline. The chain combines TRBV7-2 with TRBJ1-5; 8 bases map to TRBD1. The CDR3 extends over 13 amino acids. The germline gives CDR1 SGHTA, CDR2 FQGNSA. CDR3 in amino acids: CASRARQGQPQRF. The DNA for the CDR3 is TGTGCCAGCAGAGCCAGACAGGGGCAGCCCCAGCGTTTT.

This chain connects TRBV10-3 to TRBJ1-2, with TRBD1 matching over 7 bases. Germline values: CDR1 ENHRY, CDR2 SYGVKD. The CDR3 extends over 15 amino acids. J gave up 6 bases and V 1 base, and 8 bases lay outside the gene matches. CDR3 residues: CAISEWPGQSHGYTF. For the CDR3, the DNA is TGTGCCATCAGTGAGTGGCCGGGACAGTCCCATGGCTACACCTTC.

This clonotype was counted a few times. This chain connects TRBV14 to TRBJ1-2, with D possibly matching TRBD1 (6 bases). V was trimmed by 0 bases and J by 1 base, leaving 12 bases between them. The length of the CDR3 is 16 residues. Looked up from germline, CDR1 is SGHDN and CDR2 is FVKESK. The CDR3 DNA is TGTGCCAGCAGCCAAGATGTGGGGGCTAGTAACTATGGCTACACCTTC. Protein product: CASSQDVGASNYGYTF.

This clonotype was seen ten or more times. The genes are TRBV5-1 and TRBJ2-1; 10 nucleotides line up with TRBD2. The trim removed 4 bases at V and 9 bases at J, leaving 7 bases unmatched. The length of the CDR3 is 14 residues. The V gene's germline CDR1 is SGHRS and CDR2 YFSETQ. CDR3 bases: TGCGCCAGCAGCCCGGGGACTAGCGTCGCTGAGCAGTTCTTC. Its protein is CASSPGTSVAEQFF.

This clonotype appeared many times. V gene TRBV7-2 combines with J gene TRBJ2-3, with 7 bases identical to TRBD2. In germline, CDR1 is SGHTA, CDR2 FQGNSA. The CDR3 sequence is 14 residues long. The V segment lost 4 bases and the J segment 10 bases; nucleotides outside the gene matches: 11. CDR3 DNA: TGTGCCAGCAGCTGGCGGGGGAGGGAGTCCGCGCAGTATTTT. Its translation: CASSWRGRESAQYF. The variable domain in full, with the rest retrieved from reference TRBV7-2 and TRBJ2-3, is GAGVSQSPSNKVTEKGKDVELRCDPISGHTALYWYRQSLGQGLEFLIYFQGNSAPDKSGLPSDRFSAERTGGSVSTLTIQRTQQEDSAVYLCASSWRGRESAQYFGPGTRLTVL.

This clonotype has a count of ten or more. J is TRBJ2-1 and V is TRBV4-2, with a tentative D call TRBD2 (6 bases). Germline V gene sequence: CDR1 LGHNA, CDR2 YNFKEQ. This CDR3 is 14 amino acids long. V lost 0 bases to trimming and J lost 4 bases, with 7 bases between them. Written as DNA, the CDR3 is TGTGCCAGCAGCCAAGAGGCGGGGTACAATGAGCAGTTCTTC. As protein: CASSQEAGYNEQFF.

This clonotype was seen a single time. The chain uses TRBV18 and TRBJ1-3, with D maybe TRBD1 (5 bases). The CDR3 has 16 residues. The V end lost 6 bases, the J end lost 0 bases, and 15 bases lay between the germline ends. Looked up from germline, CDR1 is KGHSH and CDR2 is LQKENI. The DNA of the CDR3 is TGTGCCAGCTCTGGGGCTGTGCCGCACTCTGGAAACACCATATATTTT. It codes for CASSGAVPHSGNTIYF.